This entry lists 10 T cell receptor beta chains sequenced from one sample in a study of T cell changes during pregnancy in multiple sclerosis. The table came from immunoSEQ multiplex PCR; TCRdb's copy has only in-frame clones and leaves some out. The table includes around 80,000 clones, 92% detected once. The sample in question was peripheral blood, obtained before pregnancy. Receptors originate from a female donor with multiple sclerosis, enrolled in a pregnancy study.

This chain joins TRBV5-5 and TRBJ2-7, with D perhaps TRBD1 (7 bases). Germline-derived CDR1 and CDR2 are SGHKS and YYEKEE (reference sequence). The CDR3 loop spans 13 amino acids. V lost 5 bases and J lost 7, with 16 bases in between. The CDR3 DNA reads TGTGCCAGCAGGCGAACAGGGGCGGGGGAGCAGTACTTC. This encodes CASRRTGAGEQYF.

The CDR3 bases are TGTGCCAGCAGTCTTTACAGGGATCAGCCCCAGCATTTT. Its translation: CASSLYRDQPQHF. V and J are TRBV6-6 and TRBJ1-5; D is perhaps TRBD1 (6 bases). This CDR3 is 13 amino acids long. Trimming shortened V by 5 bases and J by 5 bases, and 10 bases separated the two germline ends. Germline-derived CDR1 and CDR2 are MNHNY and SVGAGI (reference sequence).

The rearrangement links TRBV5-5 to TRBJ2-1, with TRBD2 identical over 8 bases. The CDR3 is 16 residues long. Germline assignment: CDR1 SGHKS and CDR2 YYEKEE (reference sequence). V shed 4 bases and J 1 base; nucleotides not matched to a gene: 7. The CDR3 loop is CASSRGSGGSYNEQFF. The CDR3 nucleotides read TGTGCCAGCAGCCGGGGGAGCGGGGGTTCCTACAATGAGCAGTTCTTC.

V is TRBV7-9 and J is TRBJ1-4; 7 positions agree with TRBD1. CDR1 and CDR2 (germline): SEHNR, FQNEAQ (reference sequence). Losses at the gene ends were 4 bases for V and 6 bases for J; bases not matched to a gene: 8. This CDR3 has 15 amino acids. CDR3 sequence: CASSSPTGTDEKLFF. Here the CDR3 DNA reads TGTGCCAGCAGCTCTCCAACCGGGACAGATGAAAAACTGTTTTTT.

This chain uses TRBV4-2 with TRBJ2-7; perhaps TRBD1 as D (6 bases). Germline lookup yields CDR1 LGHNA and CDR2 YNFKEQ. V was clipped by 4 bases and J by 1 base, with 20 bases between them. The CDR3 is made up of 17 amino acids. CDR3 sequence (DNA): TGTGCCAGCAGCCGAAAAGCCCGGGACATCTTATCCTACGAGCAGTACTTC. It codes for CASSRKARDILSYEQYF.

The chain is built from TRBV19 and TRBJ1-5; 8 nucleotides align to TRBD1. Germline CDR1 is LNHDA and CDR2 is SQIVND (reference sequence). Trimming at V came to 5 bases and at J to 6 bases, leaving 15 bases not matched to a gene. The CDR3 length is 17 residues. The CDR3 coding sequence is TGTGCCAGTAGTTCGTTTAGTGCAGGGGGCTTTAGTCAGCCCCAGCATTTT. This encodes CASSSFSAGGFSQPQHF.

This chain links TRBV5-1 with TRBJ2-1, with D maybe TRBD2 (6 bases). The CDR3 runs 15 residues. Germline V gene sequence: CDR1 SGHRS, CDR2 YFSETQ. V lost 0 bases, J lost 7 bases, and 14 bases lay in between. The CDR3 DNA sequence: TGCGCCAGCAGCTTGGTTAGGGGAGGTAGGAATGAGCAGTTCTTC. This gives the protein CASSLVRGGRNEQFF.

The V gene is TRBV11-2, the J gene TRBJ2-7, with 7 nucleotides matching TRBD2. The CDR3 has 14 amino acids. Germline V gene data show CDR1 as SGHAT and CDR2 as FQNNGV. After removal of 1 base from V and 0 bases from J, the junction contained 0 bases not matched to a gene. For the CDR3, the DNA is TGTGCCAGCAGCTTAGGGACTAGCTCCTACGAGCAGTACTTC. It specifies CASSLGTSSYEQYF.

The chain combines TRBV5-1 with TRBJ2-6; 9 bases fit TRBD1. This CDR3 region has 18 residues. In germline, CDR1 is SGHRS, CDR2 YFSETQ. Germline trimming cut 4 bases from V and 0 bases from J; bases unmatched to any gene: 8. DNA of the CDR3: TGCGCCAGCAGCCCCCGGACAGGGGCCCGCTCTGGGGCCAACGTCCTGACTTTC. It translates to CASSPRTGARSGANVLTF.

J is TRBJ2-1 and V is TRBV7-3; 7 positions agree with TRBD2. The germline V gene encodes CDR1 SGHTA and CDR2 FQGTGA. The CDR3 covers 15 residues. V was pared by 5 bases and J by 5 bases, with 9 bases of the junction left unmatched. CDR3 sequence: CASSLELSGNNEQFF. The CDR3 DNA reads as TGTGCCAGCAGCCTTGAGTTGAGCGGGAACAATGAGCAGTTCTTC.